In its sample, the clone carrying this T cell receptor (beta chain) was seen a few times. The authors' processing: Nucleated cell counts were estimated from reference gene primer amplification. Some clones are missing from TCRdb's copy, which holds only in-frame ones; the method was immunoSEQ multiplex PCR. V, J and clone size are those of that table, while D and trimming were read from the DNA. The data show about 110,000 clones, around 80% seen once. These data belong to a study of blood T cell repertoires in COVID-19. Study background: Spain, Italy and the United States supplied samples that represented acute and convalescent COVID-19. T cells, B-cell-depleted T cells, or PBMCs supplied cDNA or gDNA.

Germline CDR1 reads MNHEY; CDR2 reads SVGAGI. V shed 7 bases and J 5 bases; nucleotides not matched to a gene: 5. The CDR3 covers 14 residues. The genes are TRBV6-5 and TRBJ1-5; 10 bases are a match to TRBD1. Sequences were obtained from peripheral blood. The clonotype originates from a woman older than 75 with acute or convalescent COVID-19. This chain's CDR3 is CASKLGQGDQPQHF. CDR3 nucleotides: TGTGCCAGCAAGCTCGGACAGGGGGATCAGCCCCAGCATTTT.